Below are 17 T cell receptor beta chains sequenced from a single sample in a study of CD8 T cells in ankylosing spondylitis. TCRdb independently ran MiXCR on the 5' RACE reads; one entry per CDR3 protein. Seen here are approximately 340,000 distinct CDR3 sequences, over 12% observed once, and the top ten hold about 1.1%. Sequenced input: blood, either unsorted or a sorted T cell fraction (not recorded which). The receptors shown here come from a male donor with ankylosing spondylitis or in good health (not recorded which).

The sample holds a few counts of this clonotype. This chain links TRBV7-2 with TRBJ1-5; unclear D gene. Germline-derived CDR1 and CDR2 are SGHTA and FQGNSA. With 2 bases removed from V and 3 bases from J, the gap between germline ends came to 8 bases. The CDR3 covers 14 residues. The CDR3 coding sequence is TGTGCCAGCAGCTTACTCGGGTACAATCAGCCCCAGCATTTT. Its translation: CASSLLGYNQPQHF. Full variable domain (outside the CDR3, taken from reference TRBV7-2 and TRBJ1-5): GAGVSQSPSNKVTEKGKDVELRCDPISGHTALYWYRQSLGQGLEFLIYFQGNSAPDKSGLPSDRFSAERTGGSVSTLTIQRTQQEDSAVYLCASSLLGYNQPQHFGDGTRLSIL.

Only a few counts were recorded for this clonotype. The chain combines TRBV12-3 or TRBV12-4 with TRBJ2-4, with D possibly being TRBD1 (5 bases). The CDR3 length is 14 residues. Trimming cost V 4 bases and J 7 bases, with 14 bases left between them. The CDR3 loop reads CASSSGGHVNIQYF. For the CDR3, the DNA is TGTGCCAGCAGTTCGGGTGGACATGTTAACATTCAGTACTTC.

This clonotype was seen a few times. V and J are TRBV10-3 and TRBJ1-5, with 10 bases that match TRBD1. This CDR3 contains 15 residues. Per the germline V gene, CDR1 is ENHRY and CDR2 is SYGVKD. V shed 5 bases, J shed 6 bases, and the junction held 7 bases outside the gene matches. The CDR3 is CAISRTGGNVQPQHF. CDR3 in DNA: TGTGCCATCAGTCGGACAGGGGGAAATGTTCAGCCCCAGCATTTT.

This clonotype was counted only a few times. This rearrangement joins TRBV6-1 to TRBJ1-2; no clear D. The CDR3 length is 14 residues. Germline V gene data show CDR1 as MNHNS and CDR2 as SASEGT. Trimming left V 2 bases short and J 4 bases short, with 11 bases between. The CDR3 sequence is CASSEPYSTYGYTF. The CDR3 DNA reads as TGTGCCAGCAGTGAACCCTACAGTACCTATGGCTACACCTTC.

The J gene is TRBJ2-3, the V gene TRBV9; 12 bases fit TRBD2. This CDR3 is built from 15 residues. Germline V gene data show CDR1 as SGDLS and CDR2 as YYNGEE. V shed 0 bases, J shed 8 bases, and the junction held 4 bases outside the gene matches. The CDR3 DNA follows: TGTGCCAGCAGCGTAGGACTAGCGGGAGAAGGTACGCAGTATTTT. Amino acids: CASSVGLAGEGTQYF.

Only a few counts were recorded for this clonotype. The chain couples TRBV27 to TRBJ2-1, with D possibly TRBD2 on 6 matching bases. V shed 6 bases and J shed 9 bases, with 12 bases lying between them. The germline CDR1 and CDR2 sequences are MNHEY and SMNVEV (reference sequence). This CDR3 is built from 12 residues. CDR3 coding DNA: TGTGCCAGCAGCCCCGGGGGTGGTGAGCAGTTCTTC. Protein sequence: CASSPGGGEQFF.

This clonotype has at least ten counts. The rearrangement links TRBV12-3 or TRBV12-4 to TRBJ1-5; D perhaps matches TRBD1 (6 bases). Between the trimmed V and J ends, which lost 6 bases and 1 base, there was a span of 13 bases. The CDR3 is 15 residues long. In nucleotides, the CDR3 is TGTGCCAGCAGCAACAGAGGGGGGAGCAATCAGCCCCAGCATTTT. As protein: CASSNRGGSNQPQHF.

This clonotype was picked up a small number of times. CDR3 amino acids: CASSPPDRNYGYTF. As DNA, the CDR3 is TGTGCCAGCTCACCGCCAGATCGCAACTATGGCTACACCTTC. J is TRBJ1-2 and V is TRBV18, with D unresolved. The CDR3 is 14 amino acids. The V gene lost 3 bases and the J gene lost 2 bases, with 10 bases spanning the gap. Germline V gene lookup returns CDR1 KGHSH and CDR2 LQKENI. The variable domain in full, completed from reference TRBV18 and TRBJ1-2, reads NAGVMQNPRHLVRRRGQEARLRCSPMKGHSHVYWYRQLPEEGLKFMVYLQKENIIDESGMPKERFSAEFPKEGPSILRIQQVVRGDSAAYFCASSPPDRNYGYTFGSGTRLTVV.

This clonotype was seen only a few times. The chain carries TRBV4-2 and TRBJ2-3, with D tentatively TRBD2 (6 bases). The CDR3 is made up of 15 amino acids. Looked up from germline, CDR1 is LGHNA and CDR2 is YNFKEQ. The germline V and J ends were trimmed by 5 bases and 4 bases, with 16 bases remaining between them. The CDR3 DNA reads TGTGCCAGCAGCAAAGGGGAGGAGCCTGCAGATACGCAGTATTTT. Protein product: CASSKGEEPADTQYF.

This clonotype was detected only a few times. The V gene is TRBV5-4, the J gene TRBJ2-5; 7 bases are shared with TRBD1. V was pared by 6 bases and J by 2 bases, with 7 bases of the junction left unmatched. The CDR3 is made up of 14 amino acids. Germline V gene data show CDR1 as SGHNT and CDR2 as YYREEE (reference sequence). The chain's CDR3 is CASTLQGPQETQYF. The CDR3 DNA follows: TGTGCCAGCACCTTACAGGGGCCTCAAGAGACCCAGTACTTC.

This clonotype showed up just a few times. The gene calls are TRBV18 and TRBJ2-7; D might be TRBD1 or TRBD2, each matching 5 bases. Trimming shortened V by 2 bases and J by 7 bases, and 15 bases separated the two germline ends. This CDR3 is 14 amino acids long. Per the germline V gene, CDR1 is KGHSH and CDR2 is LQKENI. CDR3 bases: TGTGCCAGCTCACCAGACCCTCTGAGGGGAGAGCAGTACTTC. It is translated as CASSPDPLRGEQYF.

This clonotype was found a few times. V gene TRBV5-1 combines with J gene TRBJ1-1; D is undetermined. CDR1 is SGHRS and CDR2 is YFSETQ in the germline V gene. The CDR3 consists of 13 residues. The germline V and J ends were trimmed by 1 base and 7 bases, with 11 bases remaining between them. CDR3 coding DNA: TGCGCCAGCAGCTTGAAGCCAGACCTTGAAGCTTTCTTT. Amino acids: CASSLKPDLEAFF.

This clonotype has more than one count but fewer than ten. The DNA of the CDR3 is TGTGCCAGCAGCTTAACGACAGGGGGCTCCTACGAGCAGTACTTC. Its protein is CASSLTTGGSYEQYF. The rearrangement joins TRBV7-8 to TRBJ2-7; 9 nucleotides match TRBD1. This CDR3 region has 15 residues. Germline V gene data show CDR1 as SGHVS and CDR2 as FQNEAQ. V lost 2 bases to trimming and J lost 0 bases; unmatched junction nucleotides: 2.

This clonotype has more than one count but fewer than ten. This chain uses TRBV5-1 with TRBJ1-1; D not certain. This CDR3 contains 14 residues. The germline CDR1 and CDR2 sequences are SGHRS and YFSETQ. The V end lost 0 bases, the J end lost 3 bases, and 9 bases lay between the germline ends. CDR3 in DNA: TGCGCCAGCAGCTTGGTTAGGAAGGACACTGAAGCTTTCTTT. Its protein product is CASSLVRKDTEAFF.

In its sample, this clonotype was seen a few times. The rearrangement links TRBV5-7 to TRBJ1-4; 8 bases map to TRBD1. TRBV5-7 is an ORF; its function is uncertain. CDR3 length: 17 amino acids. The V and J ends lost 9 bases and 6 bases, in that order; junction bases with no gene match: 19. The CDR3 nucleotides read TGTGCCAACAATCTCCGGGACAGGTTGGCCCAGGATGAAAAACTGTTTTTT. It translates to CANNLRDRLAQDEKLFF.

In its sample, this clonotype was seen once. V gene TRBV20-1 combines with J gene TRBJ1-3; D unclear. The CDR3 runs 15 residues. Per the germline V gene, CDR1 is DFQATT and CDR2 is SNEGSKA (reference sequence). V gave up 4 bases and J gave up 0 bases, with 13 bases separating them. CDR3 bases: TGCAGTGCTAATCGACCGAGATACTCTGGAAACACCATATATTTT. Translating it yields CSANRPRYSGNTIYF.

Ten or more counts support this clonotype. The DNA for the CDR3 is TGCGCCAGCAGGTCGGGAGGACGGCTCCAAGAGACCCAGTACTTC. It translates to CASRSGGRLQETQYF. V and J are TRBV5-1 and TRBJ2-5, with 7 bases identical to TRBD2. Germline V gene data show CDR1 as SGHRS and CDR2 as YFSETQ. After removal of 5 bases from V and 1 base from J, the junction contained 8 bases not matched to a gene. CDR3 length equals 15 residues.